This entry describes one T cell receptor (beta chain). This specimen belongs to a study of blood T cell repertoires in COVID-19. Across the whole study: Acute and convalescent COVID-19 samples came from the United States, Italy and Spain. T cells, B-cell-depleted T cells, or PBMCs provided the cDNA or gDNA that served as material.

Profiled with immunoSEQ multiplex PCR; TCRdb holds only in-frame clones, not every one. The repertoire consists of 250,000 or so clones, with around nine tenths occurring once and the leading ten covering over 2.5%. Residents of approximately 25 US areas, aged roughly 18 to 89 years, made up the participants. Two consecutive negative NP/OP PCR tests, clearance, or resolved symptoms defined Cohort 3 recovery. Germline CDR1 and CDR2: MGHRA and YSYEKL. J lost 4 bases, V lost 0 bases, and 3 bases had no gene match. The CDR3 is made up of 14 amino acids. The rearrangement joins TRBV4-1 to TRBJ2-7, with TRBD1 matching 7 bases. This clonotype was obtained from a woman under 30 who had recovered from COVID-19. Specimen: PBMCs or T cells enriched from blood (not recorded which). The CDR3 nucleotides are TGCGCCAGCAGCCAAGATGTACAGGGGTACGAGCAGTACTTC. This encodes CASSQDVQGYEQYF.